The present TCR beta chain was sequenced within a study of shared clonotypes between healthy human individuals. Remarks on this clone: Its antigen is not known.

Between the trimmed V and J ends, which lost 0 bases and 5 bases, there was a span of 20 bases. Germline CDR1 is SGHRS and CDR2 is YFSETQ. The CDR3 contains 17 residues. For each subset, genomic DNA was distributed in equal portions over several immunoSEQ plates. Profiled with immunoSEQ multiplex PCR; TCRdb holds only in-frame clones, not every one. The sample holds over 850,000 clones, about 80% seen once. Overall study results and limits: Only blood samples were collected, and tissue repertoires likely differ.

The material sequenced was memory CD4+ T cells from PBMCs. The sample's subset: CD45RA-negative fraction. The receptor comes from a man between 18 and 29 years old in good health. Some clones in this sample may be carry-over from other donors' samples. The chain employs TRBV5-1 and TRBJ2-5, with D possibly TRBD1 on 5 matching bases. This CDR3 reads CASSLGPRQGERETQYF. DNA of the CDR3: TGCGCCAGCAGCTTGGGCCCCCGGCAGGGCGAGAGGGAGACCCAGTACTTC.